This T cell receptor (beta chain) was identified during a study of beta chain features in type 1 diabetes. In its sample, this clone was seen a few times. Isolated RNA was reverse transcribed in full, so expressed TCRB transcripts were sequenced. The repertoire was sequenced with immunoSEQ multiplex PCR; TCRdb's copy has only in-frame clones and lacks some. The sample includes hundreds of thousands of clones, about 15% of them seen just once. Germline CDR1 SGDLS, CDR2 YYNGEE. The V end was cut by 4 bases, the J end by 12 bases, with 14 bases between. CDR3 length: 12 amino acids. The sample was central memory CD4+ T cells from blood. The receptor was isolated from a man aged 25-40 years in good health. The chain carries TRBV9 and TRBJ2-1, with D perhaps matching TRBD1 or TRBD2 (6 bases each). CDR3 DNA: TGTGCCAGCAGCCTAGTAGGGGGGCTGCAGTTCTTC. This sequence encodes CASSLVGGLQFF.